The clone carrying this TCR beta chain was seen more than once but under ten times. Its target is unknown. The source of the sample is a study of CD8 T cells in ankylosing spondylitis. Study-wide results and caveats: Reports say disease-linked clones showed up significantly more in matched ankylosing spondylitis synovial fluid. It appeared that ankylosing spondylitis blood was characterized by a TCR beta motif of about eight highly homologous variants.

Quantitative 5'-RACE was performed with molecular barcodes, and it yielded the TCR beta libraries. MiXCR was run by TCRdb on the 5' RACE reads, yielding one entry per CDR3 protein. The sample contains about 300,000 distinct CDR3 sequences, less than 25% of which appear only once. Germline V gives CDR1 SGHRS, CDR2 YFSETQ. This CDR3 comprises 13 residues. The V gene lost 0 bases and the J gene lost 4 bases, with 7 bases spanning the gap. This clonotype was obtained from a female donor with ankylosing spondylitis or in good health (not recorded which). The sequenced sample was blood, either unsorted or a sorted T cell fraction (not recorded which). The rearrangement links TRBV5-1 to TRBJ1-1; D unclear. The CDR3 region has the DNA TGCGCCAGCAGCTTGGATGCGTCCACTGAAGCTTTCTTT. Its translation: CASSLDASTEAFF.